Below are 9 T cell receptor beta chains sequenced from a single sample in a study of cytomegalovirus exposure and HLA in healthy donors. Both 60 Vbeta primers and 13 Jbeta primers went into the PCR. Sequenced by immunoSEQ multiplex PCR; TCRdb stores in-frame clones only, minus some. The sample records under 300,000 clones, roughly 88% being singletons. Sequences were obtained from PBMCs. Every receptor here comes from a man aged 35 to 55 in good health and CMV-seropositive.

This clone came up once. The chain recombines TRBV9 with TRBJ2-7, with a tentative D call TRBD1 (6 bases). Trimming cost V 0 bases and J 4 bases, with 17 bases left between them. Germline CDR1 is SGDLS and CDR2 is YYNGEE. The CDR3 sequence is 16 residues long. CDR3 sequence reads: CASSVAGSGQMYEQYF. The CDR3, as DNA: TGTGCCAGCAGCGTAGCTGGTAGTGGACAGATGTACGAGCAGTACTTC.

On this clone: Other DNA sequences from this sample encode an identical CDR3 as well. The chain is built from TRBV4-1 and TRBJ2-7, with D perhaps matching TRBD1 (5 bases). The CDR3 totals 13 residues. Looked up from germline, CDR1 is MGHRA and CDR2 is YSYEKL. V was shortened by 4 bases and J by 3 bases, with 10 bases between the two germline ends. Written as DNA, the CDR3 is TGCGCCAGCAGCCCAGACAGACTCTACGAGCAGTACTTC. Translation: CASSPDRLYEQYF.

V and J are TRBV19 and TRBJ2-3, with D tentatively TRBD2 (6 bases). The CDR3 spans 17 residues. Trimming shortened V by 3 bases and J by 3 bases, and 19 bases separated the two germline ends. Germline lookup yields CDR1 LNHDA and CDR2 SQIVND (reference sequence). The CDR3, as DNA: TGTGCCAGTAGTATGACTGAGCTGCGGGGAGGTACAGATACGCAGTATTTT. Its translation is CASSMTELRGGTDTQYF. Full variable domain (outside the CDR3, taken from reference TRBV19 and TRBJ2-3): DGGITQSPKYLFRKEGQNVTLSCEQNLNHDAMYWYRQDPGQGLRLIYYSQIVNDFQKGDIAEGYSVSREKKESFPLTVTSAQKNPTAFYLCASSMTELRGGTDTQYFGPGTRLTVL.

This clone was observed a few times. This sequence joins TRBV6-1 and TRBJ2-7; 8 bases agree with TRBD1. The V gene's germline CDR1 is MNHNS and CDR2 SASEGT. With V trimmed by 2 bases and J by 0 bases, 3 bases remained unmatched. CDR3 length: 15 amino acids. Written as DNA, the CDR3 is TGTGCCAGCAGTGAACAGGGGGCAAACTCCTACGAGCAGTACTTC. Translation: CASSEQGANSYEQYF.

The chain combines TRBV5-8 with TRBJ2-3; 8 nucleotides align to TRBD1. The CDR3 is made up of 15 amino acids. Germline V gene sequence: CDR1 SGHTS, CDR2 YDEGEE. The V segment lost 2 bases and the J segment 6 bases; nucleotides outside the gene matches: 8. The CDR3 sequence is CASSLVIRGLDTQYF. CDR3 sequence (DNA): TGTGCCAGCAGCTTAGTAATCAGGGGGCTGGATACGCAGTATTTT.

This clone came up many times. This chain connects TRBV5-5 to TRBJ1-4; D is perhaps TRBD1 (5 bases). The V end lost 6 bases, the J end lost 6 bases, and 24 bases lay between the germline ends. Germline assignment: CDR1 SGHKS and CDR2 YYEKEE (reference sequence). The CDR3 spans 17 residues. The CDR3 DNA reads TGTGCCAGCACCCCCAGGCAGGGTGTGAGCGTGGATGAAAAACTGTTTTTT. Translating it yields CASTPRQGVSVDEKLFF.

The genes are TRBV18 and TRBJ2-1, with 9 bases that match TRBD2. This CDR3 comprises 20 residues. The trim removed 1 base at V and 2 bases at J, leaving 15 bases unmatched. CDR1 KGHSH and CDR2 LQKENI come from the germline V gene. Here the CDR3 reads CASSPLRALAGPLTYNEQFF. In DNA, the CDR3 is TGTGCCAGCTCACCACTAAGGGCACTAGCGGGCCCCTTAACCTACAATGAGCAGTTCTTC.

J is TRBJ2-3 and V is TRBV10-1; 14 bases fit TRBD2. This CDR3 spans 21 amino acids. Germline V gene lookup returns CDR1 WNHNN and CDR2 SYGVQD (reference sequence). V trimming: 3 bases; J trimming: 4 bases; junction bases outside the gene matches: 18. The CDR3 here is CASSDEGGSGLAGVLADTQYF. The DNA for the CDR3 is TGCGCCAGCAGTGACGAAGGGGGCTCGGGACTAGCGGGAGTCCTGGCAGATACGCAGTATTTT.

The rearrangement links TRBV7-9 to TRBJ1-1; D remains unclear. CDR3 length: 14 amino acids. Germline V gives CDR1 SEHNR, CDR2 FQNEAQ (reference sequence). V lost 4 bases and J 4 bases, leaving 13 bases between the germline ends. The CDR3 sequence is CASSSREVGTEAFF. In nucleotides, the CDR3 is TGTGCCAGCAGCTCACGAGAGGTGGGCACTGAAGCTTTCTTT.